This is a list of T cell receptor beta chains from one sample in a study of blood T cell repertoires in COVID-19. TCRdb's table, derived via immunoSEQ multiplex PCR, lists solely in-frame clones and lacks some. The repertoire holds 140,000 to 150,000 clones, approximately 80% seen once, with about 10% in the top ten. The sample consisted of peripheral blood. These receptors came from a man in his sixties with active or convalescent COVID-19. The CDR3 runs from the conserved cysteine through the conserved F or W. A D gene is named only where the DNA matches it firmly. For some rows the clone size is stated as once, few or many, or as a class when expanded; others skip it.

abundance	d_gene	v_gene	j_gene	CDR3nt	CDR3aa
.	.	TRBV4-3	TRBJ1-2	TGCGCCAGCAGCCAATCCGGAGTAGGCTATGGCTACACCTTC	CASSQSGVGYGYTF
.	TRBD1	TRBV5-1	TRBJ2-1	TGCGCCAGCAGCTGGGCCGGGACAGGGAATGAGCAGTTCTTC	CASSWAGTGNEQFF
once	.	TRBV25-1	TRBJ1-1	TGTGCCAGTACGCAGGGAGGCGCTGAAGCTTTCTTT	CASTQGGAEAFF
.	.	TRBV30	TRBJ2-5	TGTGCCTGGAGTGTAGGAGCGGCCCAAGAGACCCAGTACTTC	CAWSVGAAQETQYF
.	.	TRBV7-2	TRBJ2-2	TGTGCCAGCAGCTCAGAATCGAACACCGGGGAGCTGTTTTTT	CASSSESNTGELFF
.	.	TRBV3-1/TRBV3-2	TRBJ1-5	TGTGCCAGCAGCCGGGAGGGCTCTCAGCCCCAGCATTTT	CASSREGSQPQHF
.	.	TRBV2	TRBJ1-2	TGTGCCAGCAGTGTTGTGGGAGGACGAGCATCGAACTATGGCTACACCTTC	CASSVVGGRASNYGYTF
.	TRBD1	TRBV20-1	TRBJ2-3	TGCAGTGCTAGTGGACAGGGGGAGGCAGATACGCAGTATTTT	CSASGQGEADTQYF
.	TRBD2	TRBV13	TRBJ2-3	TGTGCCAGCAGCTCTATAGCGGGAGGGCCTGTCGCAGATACGCAGTATTTT	CASSSIAGGPVADTQYF
.	.	TRBV11-3	TRBJ2-2	TGTGCCAGCAGCTTAGTTGGCGGGACGTACACCGGGGAGCTGTTTTTT	CASSLVGGTYTGELFF
.	TRBD1	TRBV4-3	TRBJ1-3	TGCGCCAGCAGCCAAGACACAGGGGCTGGAAACACCATATATTTT	CASSQDTGAGNTIYF
.	TRBD1	TRBV11-3	TRBJ2-2	TGTGCCAGCAACCTACCGGGACAGGGACCAACCGGGGAGCTGTTTTTT	CASNLPGQGPTGELFF
few	TRBD2	TRBV7-9	TRBJ2-5	TGTGCCAGCAGCACCTACCGACTAGCGGGAGTTGAGACCCAGTACTTC	CASSTYRLAGVETQYF
.	.	TRBV11-3	TRBJ1-4	TGTGCCAGCAGCTTACCCGGGATCCGTAATGGTGAAAAACTGTTTTTT	CASSLPGIRNGEKLFF
.	TRBD1	TRBV11-2	TRBJ2-4	TGTGCCAGCAGCCTAGGGACAGATATTCAGTACTTC	CASSLGTDIQYF
.	.	TRBV28	TRBJ1-2	TGTGCCAGCAGTTTGGGCCAGGGGTTAAATGGCTACACCTTC	CASSLGQGLNGYTF
few	.	TRBV4-3	TRBJ1-1	TGCGCCAGCAGCCGAGACAGGAACACTGAAGCTTTCTTT	CASSRDRNTEAFF
.	.	TRBV19	TRBJ2-3	TGTGCCAGTAGCGGTACAGGGAGCACAGATACGCAGTATTTT	CASSGTGSTDTQYF
.	.	TRBV5-5	TRBJ2-2	TGTGCCAGCAGCAGCCTAGGGGGGAACACCGGGGAGCTGTTTTTT	CASSSLGGNTGELFF
.	TRBD1	TRBV7-2	TRBJ1-6	TGTGCCAGCAGCTTCAAATCGGTTCGGACAGGGATTTCACCCCTCCACTTT	CASSFKSVRTGISPLHF
.	.	TRBV6-5	TRBJ1-2	TGTGCCAGCAGTACCAAGACAGGAGGATATGGCTACACCTTC	CASSTKTGGYGYTF
once	.	TRBV9	TRBJ2-1	TGTGCCAGCAGCGCTCTTCCGCTGTCGAGCTCCTACAATGAGCAGTTCTTC	CASSALPLSSSYNEQFF
once	TRBD1	TRBV27	TRBJ1-2	TGTGCCAGCAGTTCCGGGACAGGGGGTCCCCTAGGTAACTATGGCTACACCTTC	CASSSGTGGPLGNYGYTF
.	.	TRBV5-4	TRBJ1-5	TGTGCCAGCAGCTCGGACAGCCAACACCCAATATATAGCAATCAGCCCCAGCATTTT	CASSSDSQHPIYSNQPQHF
.	.	TRBV10-3	TRBJ1-2	TGTGCCATCAGTGATAGCACAGGGAATGGCTACACCTTC	CAISDSTGNGYTF
.	.	TRBV11-2	TRBJ1-3	TGTGCCAGCAGCTTACAGTCTTACTCTGGAAACACCATATATTTT	CASSLQSYSGNTIYF
.	TRBD1	TRBV6-5	TRBJ2-1	TGTGCCAGCAGTTATGGGGACAGGGGGTACGGCAATGAGCAGTTCTTC	CASSYGDRGYGNEQFF
.	.	TRBV5-3	TRBJ1-2	TGTGCCAGAAGCACAGGGCTTCGTGGCTACACCTTC	CARSTGLRGYTF
many	TRBD1	TRBV9	TRBJ2-7	TGTGCCAGCAGCGGACAGGGGGCCTACGAGCAGTACTTC	CASSGQGAYEQYF
.	TRBD2	TRBV2	TRBJ2-1	TGTGCCAGCAGTGAAGAGGTGGGACGGGGGGATAGGTTCTTC	CASSEEVGRGDRFF
.	TRBD2	TRBV9	TRBJ2-3	TGTGCCAGCAGCGTGGCTAGCGGGAATACAGATACGCAGTATTTT	CASSVASGNTDTQYF
.	.	TRBV27	TRBJ1-1	TGTGCCAGCAGTTTTAGAGGAGGCCCGAACACTGAAGCTTTCTTT	CASSFRGGPNTEAFF
.	.	TRBV5-6	TRBJ2-1	TGTGCCAGCAGCCAAATACAGGACGCGCAAAATGAGCAGTTCTTC	CASSQIQDAQNEQFF
.	TRBD1	TRBV15	TRBJ2-7	TGTGCCACCGGACACGGGACAGGGGGCTACGAGCAGTACTTC	CATGHGTGGYEQYF
once	.	TRBV25-1	TRBJ1-2	TGTGCCAGCAGTGCCCGGACAGCCATGGACTATGGCTACACCTTC	CASSARTAMDYGYTF
.	.	TRBV19	TRBJ1-2	TGTGCCAGTAGTTTAACAGGGTTTAACTATGGCTACACCTTC	CASSLTGFNYGYTF
.	.	TRBV7-8	TRBJ1-6	TGTGCCAGCAGTTCGTACAAGCAGGACTATTCACCCCTCCACTTT	CASSSYKQDYSPLHF
.	.	TRBV19	TRBJ1-5	TGTGCCAGTAGTATAGACAGGCAATACAATCAGCCCCAGCATTTT	CASSIDRQYNQPQHF
.	TRBD2	TRBV20-1	TRBJ2-3	TGCAGTGCTAGTTTAGCGGGAGGGCCGGAAGATACGCAGTATTTT	CSASLAGGPEDTQYF
.	.	TRBV30	TRBJ1-4	TGTGCCTGGAGCCCCGGGACTTTAGGCGAAAAACTGTTTTTT	CAWSPGTLGEKLFF
.	TRBD2	TRBV15	TRBJ2-1	TGTGCCACCAGCAGAGAGGCGGGGACTAGCGGGAACAATGAGCAGTTCTTC	CATSREAGTSGNNEQFF
.	.	TRBV6-6	TRBJ1-2	TGTGCCAGCAGACCGGACAGTCGGAATGGCTACACCTTC	CASRPDSRNGYTF
.	.	TRBV6-2/TRBV6-3	TRBJ1-6	TGTGCCAGCAGTCCGCCGAGGCAGGGTAATTCACCCCTCCACTTT	CASSPPRQGNSPLHF
.	TRBD1	TRBV12-3/TRBV12-4	TRBJ1-2	TGTGCCAGCAGTCTGGACAGGAATTATGGCTACACCTTC	CASSLDRNYGYTF
.	TRBD2	TRBV7-2	TRBJ2-1	TGTGCCAGCAGCTTAGAACTAGCGGGGGTCTGGTTGTTCTTC	CASSLELAGVWLFF
.	.	TRBV3-1/TRBV3-2	TRBJ1-3	TGTGCCAGCAGCCAGGGCGCCTCTGGAAACACCATATATTTT	CASSQGASGNTIYF
once	TRBD2	TRBV5-6	TRBJ2-1	TGTGCCAGCAGCCGCCCTCGGGGGGACTTATTCTCCTACAATGAGCAGTTCTTC	CASSRPRGDLFSYNEQFF
few	.	TRBV24-1	TRBJ1-5	TGTGCCACCAGTGATACCCGGGTTTCTTCTAGCAATCAGCCCCAGCATTTT	CATSDTRVSSSNQPQHF
once	TRBD2	TRBV11-3	TRBJ2-1	TGTGCCAGCAGCTTCACCCTACTAGCGGGAGGGTCCTACAATGAGCAGTTCTTC	CASSFTLLAGGSYNEQFF
.	.	TRBV7-2	TRBJ1-3	TGTGCCAGCAGCTTAGGGAGACAGAGGAGCTCTGGAAACACCATATATTTT	CASSLGRQRSSGNTIYF
.	.	TRBV5-1	TRBJ1-1	TGCGCCAGCAGCTTGGGGACTGTCGACACTGAAGCTTTCTTT	CASSLGTVDTEAFF
.	TRBD1	TRBV25-1	TRBJ2-7	TGTGCCAGCAGTGCGCCGGGACAGAGAACCTACGAGCAGTACTTC	CASSAPGQRTYEQYF
.	.	TRBV7-8	TRBJ1-3	TGTGCCAGCAGCCCTCTCCGGGGGGATGGAAACACCATATATTTT	CASSPLRGDGNTIYF
.	.	TRBV24-1	TRBJ1-5	TGTGCCACCAGCCCGTCCGGAGAGGGAGGCAATCAGCCCCAGCATTTT	CATSPSGEGGNQPQHF